The 23 T cell receptor beta chains below come from one sample, sequenced in a study of early T cells in non-severe SARS-CoV-2 infection. Each CDR3 protein gets one entry after TCRdb re-called the 5' RACE reads with MiXCR. The sample has some 82,000 distinct CDR3 sequences, approximately 12% seen once. The material sequenced was whole blood, taken at baseline. All receptors derive from an adult who was a healthcare worker with PCR-confirmed SARS-CoV-2 infection or an uninfected control (not recorded which).

V and J are TRBV5-6 and TRBJ2-1; possible D gene TRBD2, 5 bases. Trimming stripped 6 bases from V and 9 bases from J, with 13 bases between. CDR3 size: 12 residues. CDR1 and CDR2 from the germline V gene are SGHDT and YYEEEE. The CDR3 region has the DNA TGTGCCAGCACCGGGAAGCGGTTTGAGCAGTTCTTC. This sequence encodes CASTGKRFEQFF.

This clonotype was detected many times. CDR3 residues: CASSPVREGPPLHF. The CDR3 nucleotides are TGTGCCAGCAGTCCGGTCAGGGAGGGTCCACCCCTCCACTTT. The chain uses TRBV28 and TRBJ1-6; tentatively, D is TRBD1 (5 bases). Germline V lookup: CDR1 MDHEN, CDR2 SYDVKM. The CDR3 has 14 residues. V was pared by 5 bases and J by 11 bases, with 16 bases between.

The table lists this clonotype with many counts. The chain carries TRBV27 and TRBJ2-7; D ambiguous. V shed 5 bases and J shed 0 bases, with 17 bases lying between them. Germline V CDR1 and CDR2: MNHEY, SMNVEV (reference sequence). This CDR3 has 16 residues. CDR3 bases: TGTGCCAGCAGTCCGTCGCCGGGCCCTTACTCCTACGAGCAGTACTTC. Its protein product is CASSPSPGPYSYEQYF.

This chain links TRBV29-1 with TRBJ2-5, with TRBD1 matching 9 bases. This CDR3 is 12 amino acids long. Germline trimming cut 7 bases from V and 4 bases from J; bases unmatched to any gene: 4. Looked up from germline, CDR1 is SQVTM and CDR2 is ANQGSEA. The CDR3 bases are TGCAGCGCCGGACAGGGGACAGAGACCCAGTACTTC. This codes for CSAGQGTETQYF. The whole variable domain, filled in from reference TRBV29-1 and TRBJ2-5, reads SAVISQKPSRDICQRGTSLTIQCQVDSQVTMMFWYRQQPGQSLTLIATANQGSEATYESGFVIDKFPISRPNLTFSTLTVSNMSPEDSSIYLCSAGQGTETQYFGPGTRLLVL.

This clonotype was detected only a few times. The chain combines TRBV11-3 with TRBJ2-1; D ambiguous. This CDR3 has 14 amino acids. The V end lost 6 bases, the J end lost 0 bases, and 9 bases lay between the germline ends. Germline assignment: CDR1 SGHNT and CDR2 YENEEA. CDR3 nucleotide sequence: TGTGCCAGCAGTAGCCGAACCTCCTACAATGAGCAGTTCTTC. This translates into CASSSRTSYNEQFF. The full variable domain, completed using reference TRBV11-3 and TRBJ2-1, is EAGVVQSPRYKIIEKKQPVAFWCNPISGHNTLYWYLQNLGQGPELLIRYENEEAVDDSQLPKDRFSAERLKGVDSTLKIQPAELGDSAVYLCASSSRTSYNEQFFGPGTRLTVL.

This chain links TRBV5-4 with TRBJ2-5; D is unresolved. Trimming removed 4 bases at V and 2 bases at J, with 12 bases between. This CDR3 is built from 14 residues. The germline V gene has CDR1 SGHNT and CDR2 YYREEE (reference sequence). The CDR3 is CASSLPDGQETQYF. CDR3 bases: TGTGCCAGCAGCCTCCCGGACGGACAAGAGACCCAGTACTTC.

This clonotype was counted between two and nine times. The chain employs TRBV12-3 or TRBV12-4 and TRBJ2-1; no firm D call. V was trimmed by 2 bases and J by 9 bases, leaving 14 bases between them. CDR3 size: 14 residues. In DNA form, the CDR3 reads TGTGCCAGCAGTTTAAGCGCTTTCTTGGGTGAGCAGTTCTTC. Translation: CASSLSAFLGEQFF.

V and J are TRBV11-2 and TRBJ2-2; unclear D gene. CDR3 length: 15 residues. Germline assignment: CDR1 SGHAT and CDR2 FQNNGV. The V and J ends lost 5 bases and 1 base respectively, with 11 bases between them. CDR3 sequence reads: CASSPLKGNTGELFF. Here the CDR3 DNA reads TGTGCCAGCAGCCCTCTGAAGGGGAACACCGGGGAGCTGTTTTTT.

The chain uses TRBV19 and TRBJ2-2, with 12 bases that match TRBD1. V lost 7 bases to trimming and J lost 7 bases; unmatched junction nucleotides: 10. Germline CDR1 is LNHDA and CDR2 is SQIVND (reference sequence). The CDR3 runs 16 residues. The CDR3 loop is CASNDRDRGHGGELFF. The CDR3 bases are TGTGCCAGTAATGACCGGGACAGGGGGCACGGCGGGGAGCTGTTTTTT.

This clonotype was detected a few times. The chain is built from TRBV12-3 or TRBV12-4 and TRBJ2-1; a weak D match, TRBD2 (6 bases). With 0 bases removed from V and 4 bases from J, the gap between germline ends came to 7 bases. The CDR3 has 14 amino acids. This CDR3 is CASSLASGYNEQFF. The CDR3 DNA sequence: TGTGCCAGCAGTTTAGCTAGCGGTTACAATGAGCAGTTCTTC.

This clonotype was seen repeatedly, ten times or more. CDR3: CASRVRGLNTEAFF. The CDR3 nucleotides read TGTGCCAGCAGAGTCAGGGGCCTGAACACTGAAGCTTTCTTT. This chain connects TRBV6-1 to TRBJ1-1; possible D gene TRBD1, 6 bases. The germline V gene has CDR1 MNHNS and CDR2 SASEGT. V shed 6 bases and J shed 0 bases, with 11 bases lying between them. The CDR3 sequence is 14 residues long.

The chain links TRBV5-1 to TRBJ1-1; tentative D call: TRBD1 (5 bases). This CDR3 is 14 amino acids long. CDR1 is SGHRS and CDR2 is YFSETQ in the germline V gene. V was pared by 0 bases and J by 5 bases, with 11 bases between. The CDR3 sequence is CASSLGGAGTEAFF. The CDR3 nucleotides read TGCGCCAGCAGCTTGGGGGGCGCCGGTACTGAAGCTTTCTTT.

This clonotype was counted many times. The V gene is TRBV11-3, the J gene TRBJ1-1; no definite D call. CDR3 length: 13 amino acids. Looked up from germline, CDR1 is SGHNT and CDR2 is YENEEA. Trimming left V 3 bases short and J 1 base short, with 6 bases between. The CDR3 sequence is CASSFQPNTEAFF. The CDR3 DNA sequence: TGTGCCAGCAGCTTTCAACCGAACACTGAAGCTTTCTTT.

This rearrangement joins TRBV7-8 to TRBJ1-1; 7 nucleotides align to TRBD1. CDR1 and CDR2 from the germline V gene are SGHVS and FQNEAQ. V dropped 5 bases and J dropped 4; count of bases not matched to a gene: 13. The CDR3 contains 16 residues. As DNA, the CDR3 is TGTGCCAGCAGCCCTTACCGGGACAGATCGTCCACTGAAGCTTTCTTT. Protein: CASSPYRDRSSTEAFF.

This clonotype was counted a few times. The chain uses TRBV18 and TRBJ1-4, with 7 bases fitting TRBD1. V was clipped by 5 bases and J by 5 bases; unmatched bases: 5. Germline V gene data show CDR1 as KGHSH and CDR2 as LQKENI. This CDR3 is 14 amino acids long. For the CDR3, the DNA is TGTGCCAGCTCAACCGGGACAGCCAATGAAAAACTGTTTTTT. Its translation: CASSTGTANEKLFF.

This clonotype turned up a few times. The V and J genes are TRBV28 and TRBJ2-7, with D hard to call. The CDR3 consists of 14 residues. The V end lost 9 bases, the J end lost 3 bases, and 18 bases lay between the germline ends. Looked up from germline, CDR1 is MDHEN and CDR2 is SYDVKM. The CDR3 loop reads CASTSPGFVYEQYF. CDR3 sequence (DNA): TGTGCCAGTACGTCACCGGGCTTCGTCTACGAGCAGTACTTC. Based on the CDR3 plus reference TRBV28 and TRBJ2-7, the full variable domain is DVKVTQSSRYLVKRTGEKVFLECVQDMDHENMFWYRQDPGLGLRLIYFSYDVKMKEKGDIPEGYSVSREKKERFSLILESASTNQTSMYLCASTSPGFVYEQYFGPGTRLTVT.

This clonotype showed up just a few times. The chain links TRBV3-1 to TRBJ2-7, with 7 bases matching TRBD1. Trimming took 1 base from V and 9 from J; bases not matched to a gene: 3. The CDR3 has 12 residues. Germline assignment: CDR1 LGHDT and CDR2 YNNKEL (reference sequence). The CDR3 coding sequence is TGTGCCAGCAGCCAAGTACAGGGGTGGCAGTACTTC. Protein product: CASSQVQGWQYF.

The gene calls are TRBV30 and TRBJ2-7; D gene ambiguous. Trimming removed 0 bases from V and 1 base from J, with 10 bases in between. The CDR3 has 14 residues. The germline gives CDR1 GTSNPN, CDR2 SVGIG (reference sequence). The CDR3 nucleotides read TGTGCCTGGAGTGTCAAGGGCCGGTCCTACGAGCAGTACTTC. This sequence encodes CAWSVKGRSYEQYF.

The chain recombines TRBV6-4 with TRBJ2-2; D uncertain. The CDR3 is made up of 14 amino acids. The germline V and J ends were trimmed by 6 bases and 6 bases, with 14 bases remaining between them. Germline CDR1 reads MRHNA; CDR2 reads SNTAGT. CDR3 DNA: TGTGCCAGCAGAGAACACCCGGCGGCCGGGGAGCTGTTTTTT. Encoded protein: CASREHPAAGELFF.

The J gene is TRBJ2-1, the V gene TRBV29-1; TRBD2 matches at 11 bases. Germline trimming cut 7 bases from V and 4 bases from J; bases unmatched to any gene: 6. This CDR3 comprises 14 residues. CDR1 and CDR2 from the germline V gene are SQVTM and ANQGSEA. Written as DNA, the CDR3 is TGCAGCGCCGCCGGGACTAGCGGTTACAATGAGCAGTTCTTC. This sequence encodes CSAAGTSGYNEQFF.

The sample holds a few counts of this clonotype. The chain carries TRBV12-3 or TRBV12-4 and TRBJ1-5, with no clear D. The CDR3 runs 14 residues. Trimming removed 5 bases at V and 5 bases at J, with 13 bases between. This CDR3 is CASSPGNPDQPQHF. CDR3 nucleotides: TGTGCCAGCAGTCCCGGGAACCCGGATCAGCCCCAGCATTTT.

This clonotype was observed at least ten times. V usage is TRBV20-1 and J usage is TRBJ2-3, with D possibly being TRBD1 or TRBD2 (5 bases each). Trimming left V 0 bases short and J 1 base short, with 17 bases between. The germline V gene has CDR1 DFQATT and CDR2 SNEGSKA (reference sequence). CDR3 length: 17 amino acids. The CDR3 DNA sequence: TGCAGTGCTAGAGATGAGGGGCCCACTCTTGGCACAGATACGCAGTATTTT. Its protein is CSARDEGPTLGTDTQYF.

The rearrangement uses TRBV11-2 and TRBJ2-3, with D maybe TRBD2 (6 bases). V lost 4 bases and J lost 4, with 12 bases in between. This CDR3 is built from 14 residues. CDR1 and CDR2 (germline): SGHAT, FQNNGV. The CDR3 DNA follows: TGTGCCAGCAGCTGGCGGCGGGGCCCAGATACGCAGTATTTT. Protein: CASSWRRGPDTQYF.